The 2 T cell receptor beta chains given below trace back to one sample, sequenced in a study of somatic mutations in cytotoxic T cells in rheumatoid arthritis. Sequenced by immunoSEQ multiplex PCR; TCRdb stores in-frame clones only, minus some. This sample has thousands of clones, with roughly 71% found just once. Sequencing was done on a sample of CD8+ T cells sorted from blood. The receptors derive from a man in his forties or fifties in good health.

This clone was seen once. The chain uses TRBV28 and TRBJ1-3; the match to TRBD1 covers 8 bases. The CDR3 has 15 amino acids. V lost 8 bases to trimming and J lost 0 bases; unmatched junction nucleotides: 6. Germline values: CDR1 MDHEN, CDR2 SYDVKM. CDR3 loop: CASGWTGRSGNTIYF. The DNA of the CDR3 is TGTGCCAGCGGATGGACAGGGCGCTCTGGAAACACCATATATTTT.

The rearrangement joins TRBV15 to TRBJ1-2; perhaps TRBD1 as D (5 bases). The CDR3 has 13 amino acids. Germline CDR1 is LNHNV and CDR2 is YYDKDF (reference sequence). Trimming took 5 bases from V and 4 from J, leaving 11 bases between them. In DNA form, the CDR3 reads TGTGCCACCAGCCCGACAGAGTTCTATGGCTACACCTTC. It encodes CATSPTEFYGYTF.